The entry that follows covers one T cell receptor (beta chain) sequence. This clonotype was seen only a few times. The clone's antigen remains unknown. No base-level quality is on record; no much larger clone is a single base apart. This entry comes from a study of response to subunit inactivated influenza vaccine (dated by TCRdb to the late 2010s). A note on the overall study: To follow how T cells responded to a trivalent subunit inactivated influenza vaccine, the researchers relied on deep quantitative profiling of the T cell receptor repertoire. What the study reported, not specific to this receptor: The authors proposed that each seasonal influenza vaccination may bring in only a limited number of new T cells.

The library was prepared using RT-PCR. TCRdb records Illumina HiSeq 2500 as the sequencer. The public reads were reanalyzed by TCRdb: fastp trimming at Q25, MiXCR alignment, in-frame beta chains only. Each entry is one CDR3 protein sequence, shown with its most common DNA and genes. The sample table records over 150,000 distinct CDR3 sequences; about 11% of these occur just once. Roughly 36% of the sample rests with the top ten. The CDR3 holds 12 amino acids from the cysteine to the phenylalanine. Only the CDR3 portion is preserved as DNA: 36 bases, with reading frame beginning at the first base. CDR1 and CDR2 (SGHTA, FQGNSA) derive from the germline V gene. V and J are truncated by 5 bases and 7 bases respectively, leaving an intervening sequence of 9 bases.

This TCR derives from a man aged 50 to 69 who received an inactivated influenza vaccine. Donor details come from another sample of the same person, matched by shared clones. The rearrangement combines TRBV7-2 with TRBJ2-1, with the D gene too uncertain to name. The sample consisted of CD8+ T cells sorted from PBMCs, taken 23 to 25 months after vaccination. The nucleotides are TGTGCCAGCAGCCTGTTGTGGAATGAGCAGTTCTTC. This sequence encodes CASSLLWNEQFF.